Sequencing of this TCR beta chain was carried out in a study of CD8 T cells in Susac syndrome. Random hexamers served to reverse transcribe roughly 0.5 to 1 ug RNA. Using its own MiXCR run on the immunoSEQ multiplex PCR reads, TCRdb lists one record per CDR3 protein. The sample yields about 280,000 distinct CDR3 sequences, approximately 85% seen once. The V and J ends lost 5 bases and 12 bases, in that order; junction bases with no gene match: 12. The germline V gene has CDR1 MDHEN and CDR2 SYDVKM. This CDR3 is built from 15 residues. This TCR was recovered from a human donor with multiple sclerosis. Sequenced material: CD8+ T cells from PBMCs. V usage is TRBV28 and J usage is TRBJ2-1; the match to TRBD2 covers 11 bases. Here the CDR3 reads CASSLPASGGLGQFF. Written as DNA, the CDR3 is TGTGCCAGCAGTCTCCCGGCTAGCGGGGGGTTGGGGCAGTTCTTC.